A single sample gave rise to the 23 T cell receptor beta chains below, sequenced in a study of T cells in Graves' hyperthyroidism and ophthalmopathy. What was amplified from RNA transcripts were TCR beta CDR3 regions. The HTBI primer set was used in a first-round RT-PCR of the TCR CDR3. TCRdb re-analysed the multiplex PCR reads in MiXCR, keeping a single row per CDR3 protein. This sample carries hundreds of thousands of distinct CDR3 sequences, approximately 20% of them seen once, and the ten largest clones take approximately 50%. The sample taken for sequencing was blood. The receptors were sampled from a man aged 35 to 55 with Graves' ophthalmopathy.

This clonotype appeared a single time. The chain couples TRBV19 to TRBJ2-7, with 9 bases lining up with TRBD2. Germline V gives CDR1 LNHDA, CDR2 SQIVND (reference sequence). With V trimmed by 8 bases and J by 2 bases, 4 bases remained unmatched. The CDR3 runs 13 residues. This CDR3 reads CASGIAGAYEQYF. CDR3 sequence (DNA): TGTGCCAGTGGCATAGCGGGGGCCTACGAGCAGTACTTC.

The chain couples TRBV15 to TRBJ2-5; D unresolved. Trimming pared 3 bases from V and 0 bases from J, leaving 8 bases between. Per the germline V gene, CDR1 is LNHNV and CDR2 is YYDKDF (reference sequence). The CDR3 covers 14 residues. The DNA of the CDR3 is TGTGCCACCAGCAGGGGAAGGAACCAAGAGACCCAGTACTTC. This gives the protein CATSRGRNQETQYF.

This chain uses TRBV6-1 with TRBJ1-6; the match to TRBD1 covers 7 bases. CDR3 length: 15 residues. The germline V gene encodes CDR1 MNHNS and CDR2 SASEGT. The ends lost 5 bases at V and 10 bases at J; junction bases unmatched: 11. The CDR3 region is CASSQGNRGGSPLHF. The CDR3 bases are TGTGCCAGCAGTCAAGGAAACAGGGGCGGATCACCCCTCCACTTT.

This clonotype was counted at least ten times. For the CDR3, the DNA is TGTGCCAGCAGCTTAGAAGGGGTCGGCTACACCTTC. This codes for CASSLEGVGYTF. The chain combines TRBV7-8 with TRBJ1-2, with D perhaps TRBD1 (5 bases). The CDR3 runs 12 residues. The V and J ends lost 1 base and 8 bases respectively, with 8 bases between them. Germline V gene sequence: CDR1 SGHVS, CDR2 FQNEAQ.

A few counts support this clonotype. The chain employs TRBV20-1 and TRBJ2-1; TRBD2 agrees at 9 bases. The trim removed 4 bases at V and 8 bases at J, leaving 21 bases unmatched. Germline lookup yields CDR1 DFQATT and CDR2 SNEGSKA (reference sequence). This CDR3 has 18 residues. The CDR3 spells CSATPASASGTGGDEQFF. Here the CDR3 DNA reads TGCAGTGCTACCCCCGCCTCGGCTAGCGGGACGGGGGGGGATGAGCAGTTCTTC.

This chain joins TRBV13 and TRBJ1-1; D might be TRBD1 (6 bases). Germline assignment: CDR1 PRHDT and CDR2 FYEKMQ (reference sequence). The germline V and J ends were trimmed by 5 bases and 4 bases, with 14 bases remaining between them. CDR3 length equals 14 residues. The CDR3 DNA reads TGTGCCAGCAGCAGGCGGGGGCGCATCACTGAAGCTTTCTTT. Encoded protein: CASSRRGRITEAFF.

In its sample, this clonotype was seen many times. The chain uses TRBV20-1 and TRBJ2-3, with TRBD1 matching 7 bases. The ends lost 4 bases at V and 6 bases at J; junction bases unmatched: 16. The CDR3 has 16 amino acids. Germline lookup yields CDR1 DFQATT and CDR2 SNEGSKA (reference sequence). CDR3 sequence (DNA): TGCAGTGCTATCCCTTCGCCGTTGCCCAGGGGGGATACGCAGTATTTT. It translates to CSAIPSPLPRGDTQYF.

This clonotype was seen a handful of times. The rearrangement joins TRBV20-1 to TRBJ2-1, with TRBD2 matching over 8 bases. The CDR3 runs to 14 residues. V shed 5 bases, J shed 2 bases, and the junction held 5 bases outside the gene matches. Germline CDR1 reads DFQATT; CDR2 reads SNEGSKA (reference sequence). CDR3: CSAWTSSPYNEQFF. The CDR3 nucleotides are TGCAGTGCTTGGACTAGCAGTCCCTACAATGAGCAGTTCTTC.

This clonotype has just a few counts. This sequence joins TRBV12-3 or TRBV12-4 and TRBJ1-2, with TRBD1 identical over 8 bases. CDR3 length equals 16 residues. Trimming at V came to 4 bases and at J to 7 bases, leaving 14 bases not matched to a gene. CDR3 loop: CASSSGQASHRGGYTF. The CDR3 DNA is TGTGCCAGCAGTTCGGGACAGGCGTCACATCGGGGTGGCTACACCTTC.

The J gene is TRBJ2-1, the V gene TRBV20-1, with D hard to call. The germline V gene encodes CDR1 DFQATT and CDR2 SNEGSKA (reference sequence). Trimming left V 4 bases short and J 10 bases short, with 14 bases between. This CDR3 is built from 12 residues. The CDR3 loop reads CSANAPSREQFF. CDR3 sequence (DNA): TGCAGTGCTAACGCCCCTTCTAGGGAGCAGTTCTTC.

This rearrangement joins TRBV20-1 to TRBJ2-1; 15 nucleotides align to TRBD2. Germline loops: CDR1 DFQATT, CDR2 SNEGSKA (reference sequence). V lost 6 bases to trimming and J lost 7 bases; unmatched junction nucleotides: 13. CDR3 size: 17 residues. Here the CDR3 reads CSATGTSGRRRRNEQFF. Written as DNA, the CDR3 is TGCAGTGCCACCGGGACTAGCGGGAGGCGGAGGAGGAATGAGCAGTTCTTC.

The count of this clonotype is one. V is TRBV11-2 and J is TRBJ2-2; D is possibly TRBD2 (5 bases). V shed 8 bases and J shed 4 bases, with 23 bases lying between them. The CDR3 has 17 amino acids. Germline V gives CDR1 SGHAT, CDR2 FQNNGV. The CDR3 region is CASSKLGDFSLTGELFF. CDR3 DNA sequence: TGTGCCAGCTCAAAACTAGGAGACTTCTCACTCACCGGGGAGCTGTTTTTT.

On this clonotype itself: Possible read error: a much larger clone is one base away. The V call is TRBV12-3 or TRBV12-4, the J call TRBJ1-5; D unclear. Between the trimmed V and J ends, which lost 6 bases and 2 bases, there was a span of 8 bases. This CDR3 region has 13 residues. The CDR3 DNA follows: TGTGCCAGCAGCCGAAAGGGCAATCAGCCCCAGCATTTT. Its translation: CASSRKGNQPQHF.

J is TRBJ2-5 and V is TRBV2, with D uncertain. V was cut by 7 bases and J by 1 base, with 16 bases left in between. The CDR3 has 15 residues. CDR1 and CDR2 from the germline V gene are SNHLY and FYNNEI. The CDR3 region has the DNA TGTGCCAGCACCCAAGGGATCTGGTCCCAAGAGACCCAGTACTTC. Its translation is CASTQGIWSQETQYF.

The chain is built from TRBV12-3 or TRBV12-4 and TRBJ1-2; 8 nucleotides match TRBD1. Trimming cost V 6 bases and J 7 bases; bases outside gene matches: 13. This CDR3 contains 15 residues. The CDR3 loop is CASSPSTGDKGGYTF. The CDR3 bases are TGTGCCAGCAGCCCCTCGACAGGGGACAAGGGTGGCTACACCTTC.

The chain employs TRBV5-1 and TRBJ1-1, with D maybe TRBD1 (6 bases). The V gene's germline CDR1 is SGHRS and CDR2 YFSETQ. The CDR3 extends over 15 amino acids. Trimming removed 4 bases from V and 0 bases from J, with 13 bases in between. The CDR3 protein is CASSPTGTMNTEAFF. CDR3 DNA: TGCGCCAGCAGCCCGACAGGAACCATGAACACTGAAGCTTTCTTT.

In this sample, this clonotype turned up many times. V gene TRBV6-5 combines with J gene TRBJ1-1; 7 nucleotides match TRBD1. This CDR3 has 16 residues. CDR1 and CDR2 (germline): MNHEY, SVGAGI. V dropped 1 base and J dropped 6; count of bases not matched to a gene: 11. CDR3 nucleotide sequence: TGTGCCAGCAGTTACTTCAGGGGGACGGGTTTGGCTGAAGCTTTCTTT. It translates to CASSYFRGTGLAEAFF.

This clonotype was counted a few times. The gene calls are TRBV6-9 and TRBJ2-5; TRBD2 agrees at 8 bases. The CDR3 has 15 amino acids. Germline trimming cut 3 bases from V and 5 bases from J; bases unmatched to any gene: 8. Germline V gene lookup returns CDR1 MNHGY and CDR2 SVAAGI. The DNA of the CDR3 is TGTGCCAGCAGTTACGGGGGGGCGCGCAGGGAGACCCAGTACTTC. Its protein is CASSYGGARRETQYF.

This clonotype occurred a few times. V gene TRBV7-2 combines with J gene TRBJ1-1; D is perhaps TRBD1 (6 bases). The germline V gene encodes CDR1 SGHTA and CDR2 FQGNSA. This CDR3 contains 14 residues. V lost 5 bases and J lost 3, with 13 bases in between. The CDR3 sequence: CASSLPGGHTEAFF. The CDR3 DNA follows: TGTGCCAGCAGCCTCCCGGGGGGGCACACTGAAGCTTTCTTT.

This clonotype showed up many times. V and J are TRBV5-1 and TRBJ2-7; 8 nucleotides line up with TRBD1. V was pared by 4 bases and J by 1 base, with 10 bases of the junction left unmatched. Germline V CDR1 and CDR2: SGHRS, YFSETQ. The length of the CDR3 is 16 residues. CDR3 nucleotides: TGCGCCAGCAGCACCTTCGGACAGGGACCATCCTACGAGCAGTACTTC. Translating it yields CASSTFGQGPSYEQYF. Full variable domain (outside the CDR3, taken from reference TRBV5-1 and TRBJ2-7): KAGVTQTPRYLIKTRGQQVTLSCSPISGHRSVSWYQQTPGQGLQFLFEYFSETQRNKGNFPGRFSGRQFSNSRSEMNVSTLELGDSALYLCASSTFGQGPSYEQYFGPGTRLTVT.

The chain links TRBV5-1 to TRBJ2-4, with D possibly TRBD1 on 6 matching bases. Germline-derived CDR1 and CDR2 are SGHRS and YFSETQ. The germline V and J ends were trimmed by 3 bases and 8 bases, with 15 bases remaining between them. The CDR3 totals 14 residues. This CDR3 reads CASSSTGMPDIQYF. CDR3 coding DNA: TGCGCCAGCAGCTCCACAGGGATGCCGGACATTCAGTACTTC.

This chain joins TRBV13 and TRBJ2-7; 9 nucleotides match TRBD2. Germline V gene sequence: CDR1 PRHDT, CDR2 FYEKMQ (reference sequence). The V gene end was trimmed by 3 bases and the J gene end by 4 bases; junction bases not matched to a gene: 7. This CDR3 spans 15 amino acids. Written as DNA, the CDR3 is TGTGCCAGCAGCTTGGGGGCGGGAGGGCAGTACGAGCAGTACTTC. It yields the protein CASSLGAGGQYEQYF.

This clonotype was seen at least ten times. The gene calls are TRBV11-2 and TRBJ2-5; perhaps TRBD2 as D (6 bases). With 2 bases removed from V and 1 base from J, the gap between germline ends came to 11 bases. Germline loops: CDR1 SGHAT, CDR2 FQNNGV. The CDR3 extends over 15 amino acids. CDR3 DNA sequence: TGTGCCAGCAGCTTATCGGCGGGGTCCCAAGAGACCCAGTACTTC. Translated, it gives CASSLSAGSQETQYF.